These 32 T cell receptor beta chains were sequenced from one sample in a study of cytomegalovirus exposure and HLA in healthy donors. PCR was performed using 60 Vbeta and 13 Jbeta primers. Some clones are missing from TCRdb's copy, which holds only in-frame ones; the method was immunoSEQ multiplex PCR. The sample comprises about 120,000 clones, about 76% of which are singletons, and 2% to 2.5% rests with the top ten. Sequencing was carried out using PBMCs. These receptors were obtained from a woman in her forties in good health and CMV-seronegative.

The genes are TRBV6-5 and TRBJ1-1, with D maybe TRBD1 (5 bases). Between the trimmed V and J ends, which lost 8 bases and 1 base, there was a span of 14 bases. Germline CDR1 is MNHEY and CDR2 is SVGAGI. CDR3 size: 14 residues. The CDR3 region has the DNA TGTGCCAGCTCTCTCCCCGGGGGGAACACTGAAGCTTTCTTT. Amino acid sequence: CASSLPGGNTEAFF.

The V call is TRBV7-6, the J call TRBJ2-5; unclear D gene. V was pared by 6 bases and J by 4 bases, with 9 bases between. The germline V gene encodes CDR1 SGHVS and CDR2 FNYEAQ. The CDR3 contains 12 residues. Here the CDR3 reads CASSRSRETQYF. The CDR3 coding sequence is TGTGCCAGCAGTCGGTCCCGAGAGACCCAGTACTTC.

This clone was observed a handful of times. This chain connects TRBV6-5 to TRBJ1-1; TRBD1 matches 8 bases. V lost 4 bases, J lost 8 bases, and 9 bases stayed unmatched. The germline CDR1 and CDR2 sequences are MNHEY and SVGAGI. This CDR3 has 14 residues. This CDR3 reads CASSSRQGPGEAFF. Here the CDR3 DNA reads TGTGCCAGCAGTTCACGACAGGGGCCTGGAGAAGCTTTCTTT.

CDR3 DNA sequence: TGTGCCAGCAGCAAAGGGGATGTGGACGGAGGGAGAAATGAAAAACTGTTTTTT. It is translated as CASSKGDVDGGRNEKLFF. V usage is TRBV21-1 and J usage is TRBJ1-4. TRBV21-1 is given as a pseudogene. This CDR3 comprises 18 residues.

CDR3 DNA: TGTGCCAGTAAGGCAGGATTAAATTATGCGAACACCGGGGAGCTGTTTTTT. This encodes CASKAGLNYANTGELFF. The chain joins TRBV19 to TRBJ2-2; D is ambiguous. The CDR3 has 17 residues. Trimming left V 7 bases short and J 0 bases short, with 18 bases between. The V gene's germline CDR1 is LNHDA and CDR2 SQIVND (reference sequence).

The chain's CDR3 is CASSEGNRDSSYEQYF. The CDR3 DNA reads as TGTGCCAGCAGTGAGGGAAACCGGGACAGTTCCTACGAGCAGTACTTC. The rearrangement uses TRBV6-1 and TRBJ2-7, with 7 positions matching TRBD1. Germline assignment: CDR1 MNHNS and CDR2 SASEGT. V lost 3 bases and J lost 1; bases outside the gene matches: 9. This CDR3 is 16 amino acids long.

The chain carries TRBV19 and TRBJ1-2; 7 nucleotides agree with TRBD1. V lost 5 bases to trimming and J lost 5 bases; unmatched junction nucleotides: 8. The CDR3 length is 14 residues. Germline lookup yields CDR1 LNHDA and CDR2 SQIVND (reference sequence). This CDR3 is CASSGRDSQYGYTF. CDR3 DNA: TGTGCCAGTAGTGGACGGGACAGCCAATATGGCTACACCTTC.

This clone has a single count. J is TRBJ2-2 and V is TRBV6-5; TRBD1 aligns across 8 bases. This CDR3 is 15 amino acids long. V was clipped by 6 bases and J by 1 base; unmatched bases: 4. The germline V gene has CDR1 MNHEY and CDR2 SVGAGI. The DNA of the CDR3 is TGTGCCAGCAGCCTTGACAGGGGGAACACCGGGGAGCTGTTTTTT. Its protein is CASSLDRGNTGELFF.

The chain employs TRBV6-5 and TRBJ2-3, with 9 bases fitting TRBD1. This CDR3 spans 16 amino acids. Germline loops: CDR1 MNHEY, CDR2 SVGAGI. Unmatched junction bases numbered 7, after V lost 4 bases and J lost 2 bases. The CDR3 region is CASSSGQGRATDTQYF. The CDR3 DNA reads TGTGCCAGCAGTTCCGGACAGGGGCGGGCCACAGATACGCAGTATTTT.

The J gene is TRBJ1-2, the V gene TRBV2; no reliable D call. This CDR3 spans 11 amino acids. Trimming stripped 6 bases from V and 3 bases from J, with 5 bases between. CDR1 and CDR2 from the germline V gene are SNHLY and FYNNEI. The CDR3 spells CASRADYGYTF. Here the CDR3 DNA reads TGTGCCAGCAGGGCAGACTATGGCTACACCTTC.

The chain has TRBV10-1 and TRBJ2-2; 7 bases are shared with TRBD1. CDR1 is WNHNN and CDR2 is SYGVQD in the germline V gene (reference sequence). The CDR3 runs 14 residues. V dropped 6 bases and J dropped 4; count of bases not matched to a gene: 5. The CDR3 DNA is TGCGCCAGCAGCCCCAGGACAGGCACCGGGGAGCTGTTTTTT. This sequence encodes CASSPRTGTGELFF.

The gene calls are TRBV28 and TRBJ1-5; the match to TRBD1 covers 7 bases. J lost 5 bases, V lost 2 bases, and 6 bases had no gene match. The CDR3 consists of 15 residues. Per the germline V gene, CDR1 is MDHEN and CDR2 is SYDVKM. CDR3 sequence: CASSLGEGAYQPQHF. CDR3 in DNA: TGTGCCAGCAGTTTAGGCGAGGGGGCCTATCAGCCCCAGCATTTT.

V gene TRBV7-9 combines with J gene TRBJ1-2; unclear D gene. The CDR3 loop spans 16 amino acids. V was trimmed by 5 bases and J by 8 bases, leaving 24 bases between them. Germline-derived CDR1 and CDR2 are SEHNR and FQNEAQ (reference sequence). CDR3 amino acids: CASSPRLAYHRMGYTF. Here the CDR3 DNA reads TGTGCCAGCAGCCCGCGCCTCGCGTATCACCGCATGGGCTACACCTTC.

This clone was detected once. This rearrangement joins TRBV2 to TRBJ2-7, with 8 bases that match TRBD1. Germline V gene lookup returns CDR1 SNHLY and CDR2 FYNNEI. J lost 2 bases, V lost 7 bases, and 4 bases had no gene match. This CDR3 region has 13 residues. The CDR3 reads CASNRDRTYEQYF. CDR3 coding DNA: TGTGCCAGCAATAGGGACAGGACCTACGAGCAGTACTTC.

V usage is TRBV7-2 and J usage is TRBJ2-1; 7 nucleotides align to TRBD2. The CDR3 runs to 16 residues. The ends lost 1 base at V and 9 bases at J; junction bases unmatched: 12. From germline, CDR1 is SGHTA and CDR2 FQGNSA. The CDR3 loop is CASSLVISGTGGEQFF. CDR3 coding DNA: TGTGCCAGCAGCTTAGTTATCAGCGGGACGGGCGGTGAGCAGTTCTTC. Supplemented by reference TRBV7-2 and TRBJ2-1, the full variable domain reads GAGVSQSPSNKVTEKGKDVELRCDPISGHTALYWYRQSLGQGLEFLIYFQGNSAPDKSGLPSDRFSAERTGGSVSTLTIQRTQQEDSAVYLCASSLVISGTGGEQFFGPGTRLTVL.

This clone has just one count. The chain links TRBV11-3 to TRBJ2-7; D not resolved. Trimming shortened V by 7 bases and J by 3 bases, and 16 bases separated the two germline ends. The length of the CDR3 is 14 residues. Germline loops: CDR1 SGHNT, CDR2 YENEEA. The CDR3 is CASIPGHLHYEQYF. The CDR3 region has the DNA TGTGCCAGCATTCCAGGCCACCTACACTACGAGCAGTACTTC.

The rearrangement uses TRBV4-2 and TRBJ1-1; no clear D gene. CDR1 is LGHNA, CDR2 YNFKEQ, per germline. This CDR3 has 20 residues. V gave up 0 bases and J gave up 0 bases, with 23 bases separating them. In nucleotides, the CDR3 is TGTGCCAGCAGCCAAGATGCAGCATATACGGTGAGGGCGCTGAACACTGAAGCTTTCTTT. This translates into CASSQDAAYTVRALNTEAFF.

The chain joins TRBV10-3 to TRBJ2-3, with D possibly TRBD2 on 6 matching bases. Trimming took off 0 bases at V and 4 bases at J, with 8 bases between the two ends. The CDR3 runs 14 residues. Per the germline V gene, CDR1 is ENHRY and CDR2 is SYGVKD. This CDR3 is CAISESSGADTQYF. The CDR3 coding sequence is TGTGCCATCAGTGAGTCTTCGGGGGCAGATACGCAGTATTTT.

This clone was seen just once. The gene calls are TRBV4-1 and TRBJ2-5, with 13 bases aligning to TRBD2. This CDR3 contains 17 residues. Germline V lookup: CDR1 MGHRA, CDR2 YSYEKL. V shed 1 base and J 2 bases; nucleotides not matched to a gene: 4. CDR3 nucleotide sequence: TGCGCCAGCAGCCAAGGGACTAGCGGGAGATTTCAAGAGACCCAGTACTTC. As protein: CASSQGTSGRFQETQYF.

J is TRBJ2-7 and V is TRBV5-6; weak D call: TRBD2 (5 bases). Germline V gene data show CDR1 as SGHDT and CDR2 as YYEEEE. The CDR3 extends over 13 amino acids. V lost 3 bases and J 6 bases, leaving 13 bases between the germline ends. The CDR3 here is CASSSTNGVEQYF. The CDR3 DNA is TGTGCCAGCAGCTCCACCAACGGGGTCGAGCAGTACTTC.

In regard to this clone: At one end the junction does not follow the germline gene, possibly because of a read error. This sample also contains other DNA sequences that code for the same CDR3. The CDR3, as DNA: TGTGCCTGGAGGGGACAGGGACAAGAGACTCAGTACTTC. Translating gives CAWRGQGQETQYF. V is TRBV30 and J is TRBJ2-5; 9 nucleotides line up with TRBD1. The germline V gene encodes CDR1 GTSNPN and CDR2 SVGIG (reference sequence). CDR3 size: 13 residues.

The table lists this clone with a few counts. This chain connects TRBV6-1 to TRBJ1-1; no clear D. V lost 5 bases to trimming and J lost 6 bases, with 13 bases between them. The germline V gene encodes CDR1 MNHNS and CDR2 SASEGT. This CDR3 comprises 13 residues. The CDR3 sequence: CASSPRQQSEAFF. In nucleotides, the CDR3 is TGTGCCAGCAGTCCCAGACAACAATCTGAAGCTTTCTTT.

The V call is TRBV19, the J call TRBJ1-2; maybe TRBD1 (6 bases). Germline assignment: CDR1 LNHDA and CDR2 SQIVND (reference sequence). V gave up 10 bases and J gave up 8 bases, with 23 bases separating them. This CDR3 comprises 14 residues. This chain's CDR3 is CATAPGHGNPGYTF. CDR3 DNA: TGTGCCACCGCTCCGGGACATGGGAATCCAGGCTACACCTTC.

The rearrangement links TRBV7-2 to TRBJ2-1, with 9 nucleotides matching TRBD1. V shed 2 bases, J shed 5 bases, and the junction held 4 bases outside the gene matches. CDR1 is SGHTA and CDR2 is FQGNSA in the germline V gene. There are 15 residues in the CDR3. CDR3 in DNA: TGTGCCAGCAGCTTAACAGGACAGGGGAACAATGAGCAGTTCTTC. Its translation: CASSLTGQGNNEQFF.

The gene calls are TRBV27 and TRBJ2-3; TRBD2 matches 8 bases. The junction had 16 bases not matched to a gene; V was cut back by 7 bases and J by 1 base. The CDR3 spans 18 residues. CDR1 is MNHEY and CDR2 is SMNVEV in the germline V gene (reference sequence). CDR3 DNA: TGTGCCAGCAAGTGGACTAACCTCGGGAGGGAAGGCACAGATACGCAGTATTTT. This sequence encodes CASKWTNLGREGTDTQYF.

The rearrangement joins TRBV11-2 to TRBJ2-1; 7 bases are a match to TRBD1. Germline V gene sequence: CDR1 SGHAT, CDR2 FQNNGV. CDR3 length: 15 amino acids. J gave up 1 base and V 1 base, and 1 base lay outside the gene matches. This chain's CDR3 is CASSLAGQSYNEQFF. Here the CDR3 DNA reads TGTGCCAGCAGCTTAGCGGGACAGTCCTACAATGAGCAGTTCTTC.

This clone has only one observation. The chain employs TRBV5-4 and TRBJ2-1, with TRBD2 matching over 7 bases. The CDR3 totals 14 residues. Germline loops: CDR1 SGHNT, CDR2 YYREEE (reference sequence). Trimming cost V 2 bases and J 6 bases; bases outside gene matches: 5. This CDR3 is CASSFSGGSNEQFF. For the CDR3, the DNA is TGTGCCAGCAGCTTTTCCGGGGGGAGCAATGAGCAGTTCTTC.

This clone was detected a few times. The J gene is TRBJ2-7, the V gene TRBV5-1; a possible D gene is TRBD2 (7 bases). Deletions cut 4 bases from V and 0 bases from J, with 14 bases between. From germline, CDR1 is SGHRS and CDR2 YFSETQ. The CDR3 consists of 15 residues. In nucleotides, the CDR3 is TGCGCCAGCAGCCTAGGGGGGGGGAGCTCCTACGAGCAGTACTTC. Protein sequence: CASSLGGGSSYEQYF.

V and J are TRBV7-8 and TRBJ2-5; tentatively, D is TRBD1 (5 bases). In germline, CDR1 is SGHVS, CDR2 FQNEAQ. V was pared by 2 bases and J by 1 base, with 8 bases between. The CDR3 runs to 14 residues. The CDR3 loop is CASSLWGIQETQYF. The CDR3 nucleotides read TGTGCCAGCAGCTTATGGGGCATCCAAGAGACCCAGTACTTC.

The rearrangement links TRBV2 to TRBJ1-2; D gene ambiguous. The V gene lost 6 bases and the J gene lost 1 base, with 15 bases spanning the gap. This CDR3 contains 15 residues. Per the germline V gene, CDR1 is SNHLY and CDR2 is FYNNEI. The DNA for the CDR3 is TGTGCCAGCAGATCCAGCGGGAACTATAACTATGGCTACACCTTC. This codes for CASRSSGNYNYGYTF.

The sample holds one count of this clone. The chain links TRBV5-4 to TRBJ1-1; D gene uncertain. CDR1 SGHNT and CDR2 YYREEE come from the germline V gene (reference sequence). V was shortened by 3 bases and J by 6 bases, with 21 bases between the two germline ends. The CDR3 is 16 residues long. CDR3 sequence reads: CASSSTPGRTGAEAFF. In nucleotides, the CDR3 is TGTGCCAGCAGCTCAACACCGGGGAGGACGGGCGCTGAAGCTTTCTTT.

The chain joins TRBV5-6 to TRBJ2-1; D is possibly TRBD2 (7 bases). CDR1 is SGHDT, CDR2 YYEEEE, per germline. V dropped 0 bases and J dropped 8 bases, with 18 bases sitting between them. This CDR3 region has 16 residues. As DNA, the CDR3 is TGTGCCAGCAGCTTGGGCGGCGGGGGCACGGGGGATGAGCAGTTCTTC. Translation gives CASSLGGGGTGDEQFF.